This T cell receptor (beta chain) was sequenced during a study of T cell responses to AZD1222 COVID-19 vaccine. Study-wide findings and caveats: Regions 160-218 and 743-854 dominated among vaccine-associated CD4 TCRs spanning spike.

To note about this clone: Its specificity is not known.

V was pared by 0 bases and J by 6 bases, with 12 bases between. The CDR3 covers 14 residues. Germline assignment: CDR1 SGHRS and CDR2 YFSETQ. The assay was immunoSEQ multiplex PCR, and TCRdb's table has in-frame clones only and misses some. The table has 110,000 or so clones, roughly 89% seen once. The sequence was obtained from an adult in good health. The chain employs TRBV5-1 and TRBJ1-2; D is unresolved. Sequencing used peripheral blood, obtained on day 0 of AZD1222 vaccination. Here the CDR3 reads CASSLALGEDGYTF. CDR3 in DNA: TGCGCCAGCAGCTTGGCTCTCGGAGAGGATGGCTACACCTTC.